This T cell receptor beta chain was captured by sequencing in a study of cytomegalovirus exposure and HLA in healthy donors. Findings and caveats of the study: The authors enumerated over 150 TCR beta chains as linked to cytomegalovirus.

Sequencing was performed with immunoSEQ multiplex PCR; in TCRdb, only in-frame clones are kept and a portion is missing. The sample carries 130,000 to 150,000 clones, 84% recorded once. Germline CDR1 is MRHNA and CDR2 is SNTAGT. The CDR3 extends over 19 amino acids. V trimming: 0 bases; J trimming: 0 bases; junction bases outside the gene matches: 11. About this clone: The antigen is not known.

The clonotype comes from a woman under 40 in good health and CMV-seronegative. The rearrangement joins TRBV6-4 to TRBJ2-3; 8 nucleotides line up with TRBD1. The sequencing sample was made of PBMCs. The CDR3 sequence: CASSDSRNRGKTSTDTQYF. The CDR3 DNA is TGTGCCAGCAGTGACTCGAGGAACAGGGGGAAGACTAGCACAGATACGCAGTATTTT.